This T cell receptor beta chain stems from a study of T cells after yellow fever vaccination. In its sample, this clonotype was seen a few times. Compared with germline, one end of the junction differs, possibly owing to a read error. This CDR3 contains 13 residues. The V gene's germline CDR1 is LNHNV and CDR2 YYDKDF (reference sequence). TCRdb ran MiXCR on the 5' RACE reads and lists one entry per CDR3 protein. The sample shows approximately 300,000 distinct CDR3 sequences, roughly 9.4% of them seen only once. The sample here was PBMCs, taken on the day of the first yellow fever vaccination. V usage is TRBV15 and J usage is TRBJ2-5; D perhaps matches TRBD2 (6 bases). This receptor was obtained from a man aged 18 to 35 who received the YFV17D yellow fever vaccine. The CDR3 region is CATGSGYQETQYF. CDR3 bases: TGTGCCACCGGCAGCGGGTACCAAGAGACCCAGTACTTC.